This T cell receptor beta chain originates from a study of T cell responses to AZD1222 COVID-19 vaccine. Study-wide results and limits: Two AZD1222 doses significantly raised spike-specific TCR breadth and depth over controls. Distributed over spike, vaccine-associated CD4 TCRs predominated at 160-218 and 743-854.

Method: immunoSEQ multiplex PCR; TCRdb's copy keeps in-frame clones and lacks some. The table has under 150,000 clones, 80% to 90% seen once. The CDR3 consists of 14 residues. Trimming pared 0 bases from V and 6 bases from J, leaving 10 bases between. Looked up from germline, CDR1 is SGDLS and CDR2 is YYNGEE. About this clone itself: The antigen is not known.

The TCR was taken from an adult in good health. This chain joins TRBV9 and TRBJ2-1, with no clear D. Material: peripheral blood, obtained on day 0 of MenACWY control vaccination. The CDR3 reads CASSVASGVNEQFF. The CDR3 DNA reads as TGTGCCAGCAGCGTAGCCAGTGGGGTCAATGAGCAGTTCTTC. Full variable domain (remainder filled in from reference TRBV9 and TRBJ2-1): DSGVTQTPKHLITATGQRVTLRCSPRSGDLSVYWYQQSLDQGLQFLIQYYNGEERAKGNILERFSAQQFPDLHSELNLSSLELGDSALYFCASSVASGVNEQFFGPGTRLTVL.